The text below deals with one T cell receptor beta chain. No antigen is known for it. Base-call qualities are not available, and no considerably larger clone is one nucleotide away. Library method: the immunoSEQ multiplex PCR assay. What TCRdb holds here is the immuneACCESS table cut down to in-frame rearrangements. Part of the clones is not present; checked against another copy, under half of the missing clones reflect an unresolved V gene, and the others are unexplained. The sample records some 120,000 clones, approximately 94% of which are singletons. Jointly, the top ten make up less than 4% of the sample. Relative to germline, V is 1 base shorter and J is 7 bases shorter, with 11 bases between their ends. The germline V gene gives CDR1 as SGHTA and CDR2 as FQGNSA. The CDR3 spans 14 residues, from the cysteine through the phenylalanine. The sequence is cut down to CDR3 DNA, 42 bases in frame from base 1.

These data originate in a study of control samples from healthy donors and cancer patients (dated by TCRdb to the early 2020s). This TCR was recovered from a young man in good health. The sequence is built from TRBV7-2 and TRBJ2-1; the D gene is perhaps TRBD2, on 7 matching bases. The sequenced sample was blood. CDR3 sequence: CASSLEGGRNEQFF. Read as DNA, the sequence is TGTGCCAGCAGCTTAGAGGGGGGGCGGAATGAGCAGTTCTTC.